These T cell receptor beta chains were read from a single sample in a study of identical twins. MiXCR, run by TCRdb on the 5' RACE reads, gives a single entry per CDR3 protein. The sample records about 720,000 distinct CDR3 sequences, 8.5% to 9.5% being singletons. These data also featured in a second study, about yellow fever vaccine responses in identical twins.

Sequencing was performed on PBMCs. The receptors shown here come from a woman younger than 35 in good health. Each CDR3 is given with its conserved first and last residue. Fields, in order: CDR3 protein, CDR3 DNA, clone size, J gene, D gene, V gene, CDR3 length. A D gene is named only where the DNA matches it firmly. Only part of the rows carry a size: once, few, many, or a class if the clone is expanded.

CASSSPLVAYEQYF,TGTGCCAGCAGTTCCCCACTCGTTGCCTACGAGCAGTACTTC,many,TRBJ2-7,NA,TRBV6-5,14
CASSSPLAGGFADTQYF,TGTGCCAGCAGCTCTCCTTTAGCGGGGGGGTTTGCAGATACGCAGTATTTT,many,TRBJ2-3,TRBD2,TRBV11-2,17
CASSLGGPGQETQYF,TGTGCCAGCAGTTTAGGAGGGCCTGGCCAAGAGACCCAGTACTTC,NA,TRBJ2-5,NA,TRBV27,15
CASSLWTYTDTQYF,TGTGCCAGCAGCTTGTGGACATATACAGATACGCAGTATTTT,few,TRBJ2-3,NA,TRBV5-6,14
CASSQEQNYGYTF,TGTGCCAGCAGCCAAGAACAGAACTATGGCTACACCTTC,NA,TRBJ1-2,NA,TRBV3-1,13
CASSSKGQRGPPTDTQYF,TGTGCCAGCAGTTCTAAAGGCCAGCGGGGGCCGCCCACAGATACGCAGTATTTT,few,TRBJ2-3,TRBD2,TRBV11-2,18
CASSFRLAAVGEQYF,TGCGCCAGCAGCTTCAGACTAGCGGCTGTGGGGGAGCAGTACTTC,NA,TRBJ2-7,TRBD2,TRBV5-1,15
CSVDGGRAQSQFF,TGCAGCGTTGATGGCGGGAGGGCTCAATCGCAGTTCTTC,many,TRBJ2-1,TRBD2,TRBV29-1,13
CASSPGGALYEQYF,TGCGCCAGCAGCCCCGGGGGGGCTCTCTACGAGCAGTACTTC,few,TRBJ2-7,TRBD2,TRBV5-1,14
CASSGSGSTGELFF,TGTGCCAGCAGTGGTAGCGGGAGTACCGGGGAGCTGTTTTTT,few,TRBJ2-2,TRBD2,TRBV2,14
CASSYRDRATQYF,TGTGCCAGCAGCTACCGGGACAGGGCTACCCAGTACTTC,few,TRBJ2-5,TRBD1,TRBV3-1,13
CASSYRQGASTDTQYF,TGCGCCAGCAGTTATAGACAGGGGGCAAGCACAGATACGCAGTATTTT,many,TRBJ2-3,TRBD1,TRBV10-2,16
CSASPGQIQETQYF,TGCAGTGCTAGTCCCGGACAGATACAAGAGACCCAGTACTTC,NA,TRBJ2-5,NA,TRBV20-1,14
CASSQEGGSGANVLTF,TGTGCCAGCAGCCAAGAAGGGGGTTCTGGGGCCAACGTCCTGACTTTC,few,TRBJ2-6,NA,TRBV3-1,16
CASSLPGGPSDTQYF,TGTGCCAGCAGTTTACCGGGAGGGCCGTCAGATACGCAGTATTTT,many,TRBJ2-3,TRBD2,TRBV12-3/TRBV12-4,15
CASSYSNGYNEQFF,TGTGCCAGCAGTTACTCGAATGGCTACAATGAGCAGTTCTTC,many,TRBJ2-1,NA,TRBV6-5,14
CSARATMDRQETQYF,TGCAGTGCTAGAGCAACCATGGACAGACAAGAGACCCAGTACTTC,few,TRBJ2-5,NA,TRBV20-1,15
CAISDRGNEQFF,TGTGCCATCAGTGACAGGGGCAATGAGCAGTTCTTC,many,TRBJ2-1,NA,TRBV10-3,12
CSARGGGMAGNTIYF,TGCAGTGCTAGAGGGGGTGGAATGGCTGGAAACACCATATATTTT,many,TRBJ1-3,NA,TRBV20-1,15
CASRKTGRSNEQYF,TGTGCCAGCCGAAAGACAGGGCGGTCCAACGAGCAGTACTTC,NA,TRBJ2-7,TRBD1,TRBV5-6,14
CASSTSGREYNEQFF,TGTGCCAGTTCAACTAGCGGGAGGGAGTACAATGAGCAGTTCTTC,NA,TRBJ2-1,TRBD2,TRBV7-2,15
CSVVVGGADTQYF,TGCAGCGTTGTGGTCGGGGGCGCAGATACGCAGTATTTT,many,TRBJ2-3,NA,TRBV29-1,13
CAIKGDLNQPQHF,TGTGCCATCAAGGGGGATTTGAATCAGCCCCAGCATTTT,many,TRBJ1-5,NA,TRBV10-3,13
CASSQDHLTGTNQPQHF,TGCGCCAGCAGCCAAGATCACCTAACAGGGACAAATCAGCCCCAGCATTTT,NA,TRBJ1-5,NA,TRBV4-1,17
CASASDSYEQYF,TGTGCCAGCGCTTCCGACAGCTACGAGCAGTACTTC,many,TRBJ2-7,NA,TRBV12-3/TRBV12-4,12
CASSRQGKLEAFF,TGTGCCAGCAGCCGCCAGGGGAAACTTGAAGCTTTCTTT,many,TRBJ1-1,NA,TRBV3-1,13
CASSLFAGDGFF,TGTGCCAGCAGCTTATTTGCGGGAGACGGTTTCTTC,many,TRBJ2-1,TRBD2,TRBV11-2,12
CASPSRVALNEQFF,TGTGCCAGCCCCTCGAGGGTGGCCCTGAATGAGCAGTTCTTC,NA,TRBJ2-1,NA,TRBV6-8,14
CASSLGQSKADTQYF,TGTGCCAGCAGCTTGGGACAGTCTAAGGCAGATACGCAGTATTTT,few,TRBJ2-3,NA,TRBV5-5,15
CATSNNAPTTGETQYF,TGTGCCACCAGTAATAATGCACCGACAACGGGAGAGACCCAGTACTTC,many,TRBJ2-5,NA,TRBV24-1,16
CASSLGPTASTDTQYF,TGTGCCAGCAGCTTGGGACCGACGGCAAGCACAGATACGCAGTATTTT,few,TRBJ2-3,NA,TRBV5-5,16
CASSVVDSYNEQFF,TGTGCCAGCAGCGTAGTCGACTCCTACAATGAGCAGTTCTTC,NA,TRBJ2-1,NA,TRBV9,14
CSARDSTSGRDTQYF,TGCAGTGCTAGAGATTCGACTAGCGGGAGAGATACGCAGTATTTT,few,TRBJ2-3,TRBD2,TRBV20-1,15
CASSPYGALFDTDTQYF,TGTGCCAGCTCCCCATACGGGGCCCTTTTCGACACAGATACGCAGTATTTT,NA,TRBJ2-3,NA,TRBV18,17
CSGVTGLDEQYF,TGCAGCGGCGTAACAGGGTTAGACGAGCAGTACTTC,NA,TRBJ2-7,NA,TRBV29-1,12
CASSLELPSTDTQYF,TGTGCCAGCAGCTTAGAATTACCTAGCACAGATACGCAGTATTTT,many,TRBJ2-3,NA,TRBV7-2,15
CASSQAGQGIHGYTF,TGCGCCAGCAGCCAAGCCGGACAGGGAATCCATGGCTACACCTTC,NA,TRBJ1-2,TRBD1,TRBV4-3,15
CASSRPNLLETYEQYF,TGTGCCAGCAGTCGACCCAACCTACTGGAAACCTACGAGCAGTACTTC,few,TRBJ2-7,NA,TRBV7-9,16
CASSFRYPGQGGKLFF,TGTGCCAGCAGTTTTAGATACCCAGGGCAGGGAGGAAAACTGTTTTTT,many,TRBJ1-4,NA,TRBV12-3/TRBV12-4,16
CASSRGQNFNGHLYEQYF,TGTGCCAGCAGCCGGGGACAAAACTTTAACGGCCACCTCTACGAGCAGTACTTC,few,TRBJ2-7,NA,TRBV3-1,18
CASSSLTGGGTDTQYF,TGTGCCAGCAGCTCCTTGACAGGGGGCGGCACAGATACGCAGTATTTT,NA,TRBJ2-3,TRBD1,TRBV7-9,16